Included here is one TCR beta chain sequence, with context. This specimen comes from a study of technical replicates of blood from a few donors. Using immunoSEQ multiplex PCR, the repertoire was profiled, and TCRdb retains in-frame clones only, with some absent. The sample consists of roughly 71,000 clones, over 85% of them appearing once. The specimen sequenced was T cells isolated from PBMCs. This receptor was identified in a human donor in good health.

CDR3 sequence reads: CASTRAGGGNEQFF. CDR3 nucleotides: TGTGCCAGCACTCGAGCGGGAGGCGGGAATGAGCAGTTCTTC. The chain uses TRBV14 and TRBJ2-1; 9 positions match TRBD2. The V gene's germline CDR1 is SGHDN and CDR2 FVKESK. The ends lost 7 bases at V and 7 bases at J; junction bases unmatched: 8. This CDR3 has 14 residues.